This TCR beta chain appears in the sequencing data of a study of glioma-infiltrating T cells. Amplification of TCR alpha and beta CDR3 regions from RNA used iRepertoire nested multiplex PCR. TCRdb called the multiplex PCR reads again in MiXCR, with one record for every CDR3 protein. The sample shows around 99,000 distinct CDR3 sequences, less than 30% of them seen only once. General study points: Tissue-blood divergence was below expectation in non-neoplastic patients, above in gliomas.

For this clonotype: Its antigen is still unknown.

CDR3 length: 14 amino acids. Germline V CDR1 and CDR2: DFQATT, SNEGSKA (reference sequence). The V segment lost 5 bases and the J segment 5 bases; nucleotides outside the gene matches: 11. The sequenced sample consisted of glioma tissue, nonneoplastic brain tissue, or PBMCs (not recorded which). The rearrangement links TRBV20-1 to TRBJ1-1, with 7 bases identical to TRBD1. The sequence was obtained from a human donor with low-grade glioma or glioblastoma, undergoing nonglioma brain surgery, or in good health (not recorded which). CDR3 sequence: CSAPITGDRTEAFF. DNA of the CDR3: TGCAGTGCTCCTATCACAGGGGATCGTACTGAAGCTTTCTTT.